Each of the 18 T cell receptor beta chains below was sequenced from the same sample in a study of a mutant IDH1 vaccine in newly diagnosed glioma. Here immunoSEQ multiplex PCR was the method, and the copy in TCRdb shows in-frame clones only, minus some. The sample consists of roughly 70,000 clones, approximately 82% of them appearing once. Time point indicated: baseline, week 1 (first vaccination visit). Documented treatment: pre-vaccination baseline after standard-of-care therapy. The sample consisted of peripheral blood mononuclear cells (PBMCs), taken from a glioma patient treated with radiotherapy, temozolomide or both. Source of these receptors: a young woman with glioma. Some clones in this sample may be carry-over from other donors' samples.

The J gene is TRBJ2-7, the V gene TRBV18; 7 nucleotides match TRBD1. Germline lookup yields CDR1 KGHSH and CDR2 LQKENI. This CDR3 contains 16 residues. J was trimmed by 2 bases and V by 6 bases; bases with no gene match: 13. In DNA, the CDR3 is TGTGCCAGCTCTCAAATACCGGGACAGCCACCCTACGAGCAGTACTTC. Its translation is CASSQIPGQPPYEQYF.

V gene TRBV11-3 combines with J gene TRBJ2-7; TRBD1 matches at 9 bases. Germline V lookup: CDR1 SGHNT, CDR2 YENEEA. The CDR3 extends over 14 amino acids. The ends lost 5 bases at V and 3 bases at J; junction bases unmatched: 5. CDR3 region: CASSPGDRVYEQYF. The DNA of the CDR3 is TGTGCCAGCAGCCCCGGGGACAGGGTCTACGAGCAGTACTTC.

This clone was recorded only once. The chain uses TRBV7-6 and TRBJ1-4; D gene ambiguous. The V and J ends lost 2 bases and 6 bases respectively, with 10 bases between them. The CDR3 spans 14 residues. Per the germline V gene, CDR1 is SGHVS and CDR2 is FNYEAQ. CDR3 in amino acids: CASSLSGGDEKLFF. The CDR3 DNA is TGTGCCAGCAGCTTATCGGGTGGCGATGAAAAACTGTTTTTT.

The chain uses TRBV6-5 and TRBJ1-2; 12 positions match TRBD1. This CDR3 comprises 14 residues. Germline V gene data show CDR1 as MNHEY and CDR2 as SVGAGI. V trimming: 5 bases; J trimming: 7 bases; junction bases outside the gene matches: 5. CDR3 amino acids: CASSQGQGAFGYTF. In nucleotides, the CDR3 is TGTGCCAGCAGTCAGGGACAGGGGGCGTTTGGCTACACCTTC.

The CDR3: CASSQPPQETQYF. CDR3 bases: TGCGCCAGCAGCCAACCTCCTCAAGAGACCCAGTACTTC. The J gene is TRBJ2-5, the V gene TRBV4-3; no reliable D call. The CDR3 totals 13 residues. V dropped 2 bases and J dropped 2 bases, with 6 bases sitting between them. Germline V gives CDR1 LGHNA, CDR2 YSLEER.

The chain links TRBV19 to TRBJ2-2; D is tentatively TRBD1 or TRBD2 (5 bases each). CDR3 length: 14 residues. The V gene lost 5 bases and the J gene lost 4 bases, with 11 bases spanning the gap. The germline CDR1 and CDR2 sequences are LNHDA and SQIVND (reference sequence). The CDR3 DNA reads TGTGCCAGTAGTTCCCCGGGGCGCACCGGGGAGCTGTTTTTT. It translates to CASSSPGRTGELFF.

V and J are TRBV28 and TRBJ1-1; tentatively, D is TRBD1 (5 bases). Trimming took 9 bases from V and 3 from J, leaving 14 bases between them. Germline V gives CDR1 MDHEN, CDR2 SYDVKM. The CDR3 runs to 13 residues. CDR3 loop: CASKRGVHTEAFF. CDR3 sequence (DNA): TGTGCCAGTAAGAGAGGGGTGCACACTGAAGCTTTCTTT.

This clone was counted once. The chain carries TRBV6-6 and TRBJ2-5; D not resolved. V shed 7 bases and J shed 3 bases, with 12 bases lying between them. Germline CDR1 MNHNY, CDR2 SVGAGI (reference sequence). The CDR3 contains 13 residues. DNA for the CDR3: TGTGCCAGCACCGCCTTGGGGAAAGAGACCCAGTACTTC. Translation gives CASTALGKETQYF.

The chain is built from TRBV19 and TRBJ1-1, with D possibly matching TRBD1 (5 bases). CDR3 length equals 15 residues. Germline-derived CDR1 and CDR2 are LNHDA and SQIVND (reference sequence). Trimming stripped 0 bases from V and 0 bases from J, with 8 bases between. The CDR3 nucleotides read TGTGCCAGTAGTATAGACTCAGGGATGAACACTGAAGCTTTCTTT. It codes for CASSIDSGMNTEAFF. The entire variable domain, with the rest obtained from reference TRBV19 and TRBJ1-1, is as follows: DGGITQSPKYLFRKEGQNVTLSCEQNLNHDAMYWYRQDPGQGLRLIYYSQIVNDFQKGDIAEGYSVSREKKESFPLTVTSAQKNPTAFYLCASSIDSGMNTEAFFGQGTRLTVV.

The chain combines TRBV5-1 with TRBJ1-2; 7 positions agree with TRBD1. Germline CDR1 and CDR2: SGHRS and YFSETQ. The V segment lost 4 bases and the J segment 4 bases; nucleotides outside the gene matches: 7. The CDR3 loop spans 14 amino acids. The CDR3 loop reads CASSQVQGTYGYTF. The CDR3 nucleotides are TGCGCCAGCAGCCAGGTACAGGGGACCTATGGCTACACCTTC.

The CDR3 protein is CASSEHGNTIYF. CDR3 DNA sequence: TGTGCCAGCAGCGAGCATGGAAACACCATATATTTT. V usage is TRBV6-1 and J usage is TRBJ1-3; unclear D gene. The CDR3 has 12 amino acids. V lost 6 bases and J lost 3, with 6 bases in between. From germline, CDR1 is MNHNS and CDR2 SASEGT.

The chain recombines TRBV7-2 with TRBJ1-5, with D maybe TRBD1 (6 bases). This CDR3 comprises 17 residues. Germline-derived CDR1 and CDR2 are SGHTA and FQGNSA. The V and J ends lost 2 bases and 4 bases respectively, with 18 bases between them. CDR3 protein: CASSLIGLGHLNQPQHF. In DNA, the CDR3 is TGTGCCAGCAGCTTAATCGGGCTGGGACACTTGAATCAGCCCCAGCATTTT. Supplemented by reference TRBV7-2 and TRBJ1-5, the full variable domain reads GAGVSQSPSNKVTEKGKDVELRCDPISGHTALYWYRQSLGQGLEFLIYFQGNSAPDKSGLPSDRFSAERTGGSVSTLTIQRTQQEDSAVYLCASSLIGLGHLNQPQHFGDGTRLSIL.

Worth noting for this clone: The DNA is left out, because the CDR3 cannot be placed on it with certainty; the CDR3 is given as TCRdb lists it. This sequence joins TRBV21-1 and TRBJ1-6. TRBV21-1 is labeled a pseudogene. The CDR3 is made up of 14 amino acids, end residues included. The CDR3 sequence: CASSVGMGNSPLHF.

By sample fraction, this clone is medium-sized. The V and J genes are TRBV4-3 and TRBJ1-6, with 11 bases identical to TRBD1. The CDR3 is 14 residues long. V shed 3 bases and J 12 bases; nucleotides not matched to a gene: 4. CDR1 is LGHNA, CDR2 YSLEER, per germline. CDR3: CASSHGTGGGPLHF. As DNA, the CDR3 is TGCGCCAGCAGCCACGGGACAGGGGGTGGACCCCTCCACTTT.

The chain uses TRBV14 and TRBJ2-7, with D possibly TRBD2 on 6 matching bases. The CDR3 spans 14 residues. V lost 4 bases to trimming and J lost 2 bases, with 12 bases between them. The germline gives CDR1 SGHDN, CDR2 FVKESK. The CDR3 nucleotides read TGTGCCAGCAGCCCCTGGGGGGAAGCCTACGAGCAGTACTTC. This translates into CASSPWGEAYEQYF.

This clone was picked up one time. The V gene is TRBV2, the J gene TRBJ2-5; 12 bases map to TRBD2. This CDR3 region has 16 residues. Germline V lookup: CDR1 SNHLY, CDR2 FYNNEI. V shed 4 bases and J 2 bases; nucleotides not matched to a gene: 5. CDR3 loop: CASSAWTSGTQETQYF. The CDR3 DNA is TGTGCCAGCAGTGCTTGGACTAGCGGGACACAAGAGACCCAGTACTTC.

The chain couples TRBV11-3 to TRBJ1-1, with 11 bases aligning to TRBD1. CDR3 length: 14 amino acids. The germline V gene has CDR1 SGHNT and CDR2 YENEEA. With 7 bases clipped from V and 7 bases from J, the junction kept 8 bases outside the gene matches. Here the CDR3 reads CASTGTGGFYEAFF. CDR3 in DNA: TGTGCCAGCACGGGGACAGGGGGATTTTATGAAGCTTTCTTT.

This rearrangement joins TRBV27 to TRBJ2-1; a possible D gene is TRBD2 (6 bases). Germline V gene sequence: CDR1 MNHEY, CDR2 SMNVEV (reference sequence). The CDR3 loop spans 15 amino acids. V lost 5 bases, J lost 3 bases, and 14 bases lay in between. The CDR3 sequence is CASSDRDSLYNEQFF. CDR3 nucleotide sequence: TGTGCCAGCAGTGACCGGGACTCGCTCTACAATGAGCAGTTCTTC.